This T cell receptor beta chain was found in a study of naive and memory T cell subsets. Amplification of ligated cDNA took four PCR rounds with SP2 and nested alpha and beta constant primers. MiXCR, run by TCRdb on the 5' RACE reads, gives a single entry per CDR3 protein. Of 55,000 to 70,000 distinct CDR3 sequences in the sample, 7.2% were seen once. The library had UMIs added by 3' ligation of an oligonucleotide to TCR cDNA. CDR1 and CDR2 from the germline V gene are SEHNR and FQNEAQ (reference sequence). Trimming took 4 bases from V and 7 from J; bases not matched to a gene: 13. The CDR3 loop spans 15 amino acids. Ten or more counts support this clonotype.

The clonotype was recovered from a male donor in good health. This chain connects TRBV7-9 to TRBJ2-7; 7 nucleotides line up with TRBD2. This CDR3 reads CASSSSTSAEAEQYF. The CDR3 DNA reads as TGTGCCAGCAGCTCCTCTACTAGCGCCGAGGCGGAGCAGTACTTC.